The rows below give T cell receptor beta chains drawn from one sample of a study of blood T cell repertoires in COVID-19. Clones were read by immunoSEQ multiplex PCR, and TCRdb kept only the in-frame ones, dropping some. The table lists some 190,000 clones, 75% to 85% of them singletons. Sequenced: peripheral blood. These receptors were taken from a woman in her thirties or forties with COVID-19, enrolled during active disease. CDR3s include the opening cysteine and the closing phenylalanine or tryptophan. Fields, in order: CDR3 DNA, CDR3 protein, D gene, J gene, clone size, V gene. D genes are given only for firm matches. Some rows mark clone size as missing; the rest say once, few, many or name a class of expanded clone.

DNA: TGCGCCAGCAGCCAGGGGACTAGCGGGAGTGAACTCGAGCAGTACTTC; CDR3: CASSQGTSGSELEQYF; D: TRBD2; J: TRBJ2-7; size: NA; V: TRBV4-1
DNA: TGTGCCAGCACCGAGGATAGAGGGGCCAACGTCCTGACTTTC; CDR3: CASTEDRGANVLTF; D: NA; J: TRBJ2-6; size: once; V: TRBV7-9
DNA: TGTGCCTGGAGTGTACCATTGCGGGAGATCGATGAGCAGTTCTTC; CDR3: CAWSVPLREIDEQFF; D: TRBD2; J: TRBJ2-1; size: NA; V: TRBV30
DNA: TGTGCTAGTGGTTTGGACCTAGCTGGGACAGATACGCAGTATTTT; CDR3: CASGLDLAGTDTQYF; D: NA; J: TRBJ2-3; size: NA; V: TRBV12-5
DNA: TGTGCCAGCGGCCATCTAGGGGGAAGGACTGAAGCTTTCTTT; CDR3: CASGHLGGRTEAFF; D: NA; J: TRBJ1-1; size: NA; V: TRBV6-2/TRBV6-3
DNA: TGCGCCAGCAGTGAGTTTCCGGGGGACTACAATGAGCAGTTCTTC; CDR3: CASSEFPGDYNEQFF; D: NA; J: TRBJ2-1; size: NA; V: TRBV10-2
DNA: TGTGCCAGCTCACTGACTAGCGGGAGCTCCTACAATGAGCAGTTCTTC; CDR3: CASSLTSGSSYNEQFF; D: TRBD2; J: TRBJ2-1; size: few; V: TRBV18
DNA: TGTGCCTGGGCTGGCGGGACTCACTTTCTCGAGACCCAGTACTTC; CDR3: CAWAGGTHFLETQYF; D: NA; J: TRBJ2-5; size: NA; V: TRBV30
DNA: TGTGCCAGCAGCTACCTACGATCACAGTTCTTC; CDR3: CASSYLRSQFF; D: NA; J: TRBJ2-1; size: NA; V: TRBV13
DNA: TGTGCCAGCAGCGCCGTCGACCGCCCCGGGGGGAACACTGAAGCTTTCTTT; CDR3: CASSAVDRPGGNTEAFF; D: NA; J: TRBJ1-1; size: NA; V: TRBV7-3
DNA: TGTGCCATCAGTGAGTCTCAGTCCGGGACAGGGGATGAAAAACTGTTTTTT; CDR3: CAISESQSGTGDEKLFF; D: TRBD1; J: TRBJ1-4; size: NA; V: TRBV10-3
DNA: TGTGCCATCAGGGATTTGGCTAGCGGGGATAGTACGCAGTATTTT; CDR3: CAIRDLASGDSTQYF; D: TRBD2; J: TRBJ2-3; size: NA; V: TRBV10-3
DNA: TGCAGTGCTGGGGGGGACTATGGCTACACCTTC; CDR3: CSAGGDYGYTF; D: NA; J: TRBJ1-2; size: NA; V: TRBV20-1
DNA: TGTGCCAGCAGCTCCTATAGGGGACAGTTCATGAACACTGAAGCTTTCTTT; CDR3: CASSSYRGQFMNTEAFF; D: TRBD1; J: TRBJ1-1; size: NA; V: TRBV7-9